Below, one TCR beta chain is given with its context. This specimen comes from a study of CD8+ T cells in alopecia areata. Overall study context: Twice daily, treated patients received 5 to 10 mg of oral tofacitinib.

As for treatment: oral pan-JAK inhibitor, 5-10 mg twice daily. Investigators isolated RNA and reverse transcribed it into cDNA to act as the sequencing template. Generated by immunoSEQ multiplex PCR, the TCRdb table keeps only in-frame clones and is missing some. Altogether more than 200,000 clones are present, less than 45% being singletons, with the ten largest covering over 2%. The germline CDR1 and CDR2 sequences are SGHTA and FQGNSA. Trimming left V 1 base short and J 5 bases short, with 12 bases between. This CDR3 region has 14 residues. The specimen was CD4+ T cells sorted from blood, collected around week 37, from a patient treated with tofacitinib. V and J are TRBV7-2 and TRBJ2-7; D may be TRBD2 (6 bases). The receptor was derived from a human donor with alopecia areata. The CDR3 DNA reads TGTGCCAGCAGCTTAGATCGCGGGATCAACGAGCAGTACTTC. As protein: CASSLDRGINEQYF.